This T cell receptor (beta chain) was recovered during a study of CXCR3-negative and CXCR3-positive naive CD8 T cells. Overall study findings and caveats: More hydrophobic TRB CDR3s were found in CXCR3-positive naive cells than in CXCR3-negative naive cells.

In the case of this clonotype: The antigen is unknown.

CD45RO-CCR7+CD27+CD95- was the phenotype of naive CD8+ T cells. The libraries of TRB cDNA were prepared using 5' RACE with UMI labels. After re-calling the 5' RACE reads, TCRdb lists one entry per CDR3 protein, DNA absent. Its table lists roughly 100,000 distinct CDR3 sequences. Germline V CDR1 and CDR2: LGHNA, YSLEER. This CDR3 spans 14 amino acids. The clonotype was recovered from a human donor in good health. Some clones in this sample may be carry-over from other donors' samples. The rearrangement joins TRBV4-3 to TRBJ2-1; TCRdb names TRBD2, which stays unverified in the absence of DNA. Input material: naive CXCR3+ CD8+ T cells from blood. Subset given: CD45RO-CCR7+CD27+CD95- naive CD8+ T cells expressing CXCR3 (TNR3+). CDR3 sequence: CASSRDFSYNEQFF.